This T cell receptor (beta chain) stems from a study of T cell responses to AZD1222 COVID-19 vaccine. Profiling relied on immunoSEQ multiplex PCR, and the TCRdb table lists in-frame clones only, not all of them. The sample consists of fewer than 150,000 clones, nearly 95% of them appearing once. With 3 bases clipped from V and 0 bases from J, the junction kept 13 bases outside the gene matches. This CDR3 region has 19 residues. Germline assignment: CDR1 SNHLY and CDR2 FYNNEI. Specimen: peripheral blood, collected on day 0 of AZD1222 vaccination. The rearrangement joins TRBV2 to TRBJ1-4; 7 bases match TRBD1. This TCR came from an adult in good health. The CDR3 loop is CASSDDRTGASSTNEKLFF. CDR3 nucleotide sequence: TGTGCCAGCAGTGACGACAGGACAGGAGCCTCTTCAACTAATGAAAAACTGTTTTTT. Filled out from reference TRBV2 and TRBJ1-4, the complete variable domain reads EPEVTQTPSHQVTQMGQEVILRCVPISNHLYFYWYRQILGQKVEFLVSFYNNEISEKSEIFDDQFSVERPDGSNFTLKIRSTKLEDSAMYFCASSDDRTGASSTNEKLFFGSGTQLSVL.